The 8 T cell receptor beta chains listed next were all sequenced from one sample in a study of human T cells and chemical hapten exposure. Time point reported: pre-sensitization, week 0. Documented treatment: therapeutic diphenylcyclopropenone sensitization with weekly scalp DPC. Using its own MiXCR run on the RACE reads, TCRdb lists one record per CDR3 protein. The sample lists about 380,000 distinct CDR3 sequences, 5% to 6.5% seen once, with roughly 2.6% in the top ten. The sequencing used whole blood, collected in connection with sensitization to the hapten diphenylcyclopropenone (DPC). The receptors originated from a woman between 45 and 60 years old with alopecia areata. Some clones in this sample may be carry-over from other donors' samples.

This clonotype has ten or more counts. The rearrangement uses TRBV29-1 and TRBJ2-1; 7 bases agree with TRBD1. The CDR3 contains 13 residues. Trimming took 5 bases from V and 9 from J; bases not matched to a gene: 10. Germline CDR1 and CDR2: SQVTM and ANQGSEA. CDR3 DNA: TGCAGCGTTCAGACGACAGGGAGTGGTGAGCAGTTCTTC. Protein: CSVQTTGSGEQFF.

This chain links TRBV2 with TRBJ2-3; tentative D call: TRBD2 (5 bases). Trimming left V 4 bases short and J 1 base short, with 24 bases between. Germline values: CDR1 SNHLY, CDR2 FYNNEI. The CDR3 is 19 amino acids. CDR3 protein: CASSGHFRDLPAGTDTQYF. CDR3 bases: TGTGCCAGCAGTGGCCACTTTCGGGATCTCCCAGCTGGCACAGATACGCAGTATTTT. Full variable domain (missing parts from reference TRBV2 and TRBJ2-3): EPEVTQTPSHQVTQMGQEVILRCVPISNHLYFYWYRQILGQKVEFLVSFYNNEISEKSEIFDDQFSVERPDGSNFTLKIRSTKLEDSAMYFCASSGHFRDLPAGTDTQYFGPGTRLTVL.

This clonotype was found many times. The chain joins TRBV7-9 to TRBJ2-7; D gene uncertain. The germline V and J ends were trimmed by 6 bases and 1 base, with 7 bases remaining between them. Germline V lookup: CDR1 SEHNR, CDR2 FQNEAQ (reference sequence). The CDR3 is 12 residues long. The DNA of the CDR3 is TGTGCCAGCAGTACTGTATCCTACGAGCAGTACTTC. Protein sequence: CASSTVSYEQYF. Filled out from reference TRBV7-9 and TRBJ2-7, the complete variable domain reads DTGVSQNPRHKITKRGQNVTFRCDPISEHNRLYWYRQTLGQGPEFLTYFQNEAQLEKSRLLSDRFSAERPKGSFSTLEIQRTEQGDSAMYLCASSTVSYEQYFGPGTRLTVT.

CDR3 in amino acids: CASSHPPGSEKLFF. CDR3 sequence (DNA): TGTGCCAGCAGCCATCCCCCAGGGTCAGAAAAACTGTTTTTT. The chain links TRBV3-1 to TRBJ1-4, with a tentative D call TRBD1 (5 bases). Germline values: CDR1 LGHDT, CDR2 YNNKEL (reference sequence). This CDR3 has 14 amino acids. Trimming cost V 3 bases and J 8 bases, with 13 bases left between them.

V is TRBV24-1 and J is TRBJ1-1, with D hard to call. Germline values: CDR1 KGHDR, CDR2 SFDVKD. This CDR3 contains 13 residues. The germline V and J ends were trimmed by 5 bases and 1 base, with 7 bases remaining between them. The CDR3 DNA reads TGTGCCACCAGTGGACACACGAACACTGAAGCTTTCTTT. Its translation is CATSGHTNTEAFF.

This clonotype came up a few times. The chain recombines TRBV7-8 with TRBJ2-7, with D tentatively TRBD2 (6 bases). The CDR3 covers 17 residues. Trimming took off 1 base at V and 7 bases at J, with 23 bases between the two ends. Germline CDR1 and CDR2: SGHVS and FQNEAQ. CDR3 amino acids: CASSLVGTAGAGSEQYF. CDR3 DNA sequence: TGTGCCAGCAGCTTAGTAGGCACAGCCGGGGCGGGAAGTGAGCAGTACTTC.

The V gene is TRBV6-2 or TRBV6-3, the J gene TRBJ1-2; D possibly corresponds to TRBD1 (6 bases). The CDR3 has 13 residues. With 4 bases removed from V and 2 bases from J, the gap between germline ends came to 8 bases. Germline-derived CDR1 and CDR2 are MNHEY and SVGEGT. CDR3 sequence (DNA): TGTGCCAGCAGTTGGACAGACAACTATGGCTACACCTTC. It encodes CASSWTDNYGYTF.

This clonotype occurred a few times. The rearrangement joins TRBV9 to TRBJ2-7; D possibly uses TRBD1 or TRBD2 (6 bases each). In germline, CDR1 is SGDLS, CDR2 YYNGEE. The CDR3 sequence is 15 residues long. V shed 4 bases and J shed 0 bases, with 14 bases lying between them. The DNA for the CDR3 is TGTGCCAGCAGCCCAGGGGACTCATTCTCCTACGAGCAGTACTTC. As protein: CASSPGDSFSYEQYF. Full variable domain (rest looked up from reference TRBV9 and TRBJ2-7): DSGVTQTPKHLITATGQRVTLRCSPRSGDLSVYWYQQSLDQGLQFLIQYYNGEERAKGNILERFSAQQFPDLHSELNLSSLELGDSALYFCASSPGDSFSYEQYFGPGTRLTVT.